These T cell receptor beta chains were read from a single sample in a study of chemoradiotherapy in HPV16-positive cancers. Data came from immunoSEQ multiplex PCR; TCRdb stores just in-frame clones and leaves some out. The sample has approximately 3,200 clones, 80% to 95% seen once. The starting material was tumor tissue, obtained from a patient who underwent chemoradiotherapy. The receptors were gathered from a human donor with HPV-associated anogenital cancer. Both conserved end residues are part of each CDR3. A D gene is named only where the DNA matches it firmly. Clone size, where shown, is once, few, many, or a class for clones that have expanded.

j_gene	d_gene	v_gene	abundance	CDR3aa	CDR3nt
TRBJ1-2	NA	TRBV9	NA	CASSASGHDNYGYTF	TGTGCCAGCAGCGCATCGGGACACGATAACTATGGCTACACCTTC
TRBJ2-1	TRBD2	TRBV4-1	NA	CASSRTVLAGGNNEQFF	TGCGCCAGCAGCCGGACCGTTCTAGCGGGGGGAAACAATGAGCAGTTCTTC
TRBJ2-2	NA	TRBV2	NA	CASSPDRANTGELFF	TGTGCCAGCAGTCCGGACAGAGCGAACACCGGGGAGCTGTTTTTT
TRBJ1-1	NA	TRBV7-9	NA	CASSEGGAVGAFF	TGTGCCAGCTCGGAGGGGGGGGCAGTAGGAGCTTTCTTT
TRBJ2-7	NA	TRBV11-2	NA	CASSSRTGRGSYEQYF	TGTGCCAGCAGCTCAAGGACAGGGAGGGGCTCCTACGAGCAGTACTTC
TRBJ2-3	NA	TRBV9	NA	CASSALTGTDTQYF	TGTGCCAGCAGCGCCCTTACAGGGACAGATACGCAGTATTTT
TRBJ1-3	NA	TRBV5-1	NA	CASSANGGPGNTIYF	TGCGCCAGCAGCGCGAATGGGGGCCCTGGAAACACCATATATTTT
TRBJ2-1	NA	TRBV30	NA	CAWTGKGTYNEQFF	TGTGCCTGGACCGGAAAGGGGACCTACAATGAGCAGTTCTTC
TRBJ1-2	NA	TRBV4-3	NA	CASSQDRRNYGYTF	TGCGCCAGCAGCCAAGACAGGAGAAACTATGGCTACACCTTC
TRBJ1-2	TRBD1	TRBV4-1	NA	CASSRTGLGYTF	TGCGCCAGCAGCCGGACAGGGCTTGGCTACACCTTC
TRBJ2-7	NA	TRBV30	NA	CAWSVNELTEQYF	TGTGCCTGGAGTGTGAACGAATTAACCGAGCAGTACTTC
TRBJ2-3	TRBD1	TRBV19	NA	CASRGQGDTDTQYF	TGTGCCAGTAGAGGACAGGGGGATACAGATACGCAGTATTTT
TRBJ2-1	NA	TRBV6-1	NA	CASSEASTGILYEQFF	TGTGCCAGCAGTGAAGCCTCGACAGGAATCCTCTACGAGCAGTTCTTC
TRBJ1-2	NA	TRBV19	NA	CASEPGRGQLYGYTF	TGTGCCAGTGAACCCGGACGGGGCCAACTGTATGGCTACACCTTC
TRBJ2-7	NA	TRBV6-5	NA	CASSYGGGGYEQYF	TGTGCCAGCAGTTACGGTGGAGGTGGCTACGAGCAGTACTTC
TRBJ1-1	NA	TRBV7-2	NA	CASSLEGRLGNTEAFF	TGTGCCAGCAGCTTAGAGGGCCGGTTGGGGAACACTGAAGCTTTCTTT
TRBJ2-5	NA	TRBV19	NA	CASSIRGGNQETQYF	TGTGCCAGTAGTATTCGAGGAGGAAATCAAGAGACCCAGTACTTC
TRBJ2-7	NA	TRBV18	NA	CASSPTKGPRGEQYF	TGTGCCAGCTCACCGACTAAGGGGCCACGAGGTGAGCAGTACTTC
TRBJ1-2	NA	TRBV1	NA	CTSSSTSLRKTYGYTF	TGCACCAGCAGTTCCACCAGTTTGCGAAAGACCTATGGCTACACCTTC
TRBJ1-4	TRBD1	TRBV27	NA	CASSPGTDKNEKLFF	TGTGCCAGCAGTCCCGGGACAGACAAAAATGAAAAACTGTTTTTT
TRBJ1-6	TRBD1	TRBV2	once	CASKAGTGVSPLHF	TGTGCCAGCAAGGCCGGGACAGGGGTGTCACCCCTCCACTTT
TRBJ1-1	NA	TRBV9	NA	CASKEQDLNTEAFF	TGTGCCAGCAAGGAGCAGGATCTTAACACTGAAGCTTTCTTT
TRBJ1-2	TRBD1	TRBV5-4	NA	CASSLWGTGVGYTF	TGTGCCAGCAGCTTGTGGGGGACAGGGGTTGGCTACACCTTC
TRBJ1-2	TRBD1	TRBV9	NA	CASSVGTGGSNYGYTF	TGTGCCAGCAGCGTAGGCACAGGGGGCTCCAACTATGGCTACACCTTC
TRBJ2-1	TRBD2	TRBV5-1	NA	CASSFSGGDYEQFF	TGCGCCAGCAGCTTTAGCGGGGGGGACTATGAGCAGTTCTTC
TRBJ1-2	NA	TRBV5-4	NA	CASSRATQRDNYGYTF	TGTGCCAGCAGCCGCGCGACCCAGCGGGACAACTATGGCTACACCTTC
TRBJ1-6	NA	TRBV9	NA	CASSVRQGLNSPLHF	TGTGCCAGCAGCGTGCGCCAGGGACTTAATTCACCCCTCCACTTT
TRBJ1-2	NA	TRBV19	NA	CASSIVGNYGYTF	TGTGCCAGTAGTATCGTAGGGAACTATGGCTACACCTTC
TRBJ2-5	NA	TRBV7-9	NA	CASSLPVDPETQYF	TGTGCCAGCAGCTTACCCGTGGACCCAGAGACCCAGTACTTC
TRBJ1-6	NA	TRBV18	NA	CASSASSYNSPLHF	TGTGCCAGCTCTGCAAGCTCCTATAATTCACCCCTCCACTTT
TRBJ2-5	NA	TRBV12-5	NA	CASAAGHTGDSYQETQYF	TGTGCTAGTGCCGCCGGACACACAGGCGACTCGTACCAAGAGACCCAGTACTTC
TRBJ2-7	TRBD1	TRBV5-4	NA	CASSSGTAPGWQYF	TGTGCCAGCAGCTCCGGGACAGCCCCGGGGTGGCAGTACTTC
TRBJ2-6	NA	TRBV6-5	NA	CASSTGSWGNVLTF	TGTGCCAGCAGTACGGGCTCTTGGGGCAACGTCCTGACTTTC